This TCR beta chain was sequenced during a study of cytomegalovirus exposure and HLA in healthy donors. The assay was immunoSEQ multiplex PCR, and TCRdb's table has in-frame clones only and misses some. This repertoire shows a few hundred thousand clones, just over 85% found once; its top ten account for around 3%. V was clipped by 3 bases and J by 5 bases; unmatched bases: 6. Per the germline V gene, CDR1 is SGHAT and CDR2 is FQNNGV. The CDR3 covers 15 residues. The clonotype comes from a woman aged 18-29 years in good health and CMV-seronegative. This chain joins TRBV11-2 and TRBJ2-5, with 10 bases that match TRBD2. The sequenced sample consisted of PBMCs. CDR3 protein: CASSFSSGRLETQYF. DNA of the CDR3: TGTGCCAGCAGCTTTTCTAGCGGGAGATTGGAGACCCAGTACTTC.